Listed here are 20 T cell receptor beta chains from one sample, sequenced in a study of shared clonotypes between healthy human individuals. Clones were read by immunoSEQ multiplex PCR, and TCRdb kept only the in-frame ones, dropping some. The sample includes fewer than 1.8 million clones, about 98.5% of them seen just once. Input material: naive CD4+ T cells sorted from blood. Subset of the sample: CD45RA+ positively selected. Every receptor here comes from a man aged 25 to 40 in good health.

This clone was seen a single time. Other DNA sequences within the sample encode an identical CDR3. This chain joins TRBV9 and TRBJ2-6, with 8 positions matching TRBD2. The length of the CDR3 is 16 residues. CDR1 and CDR2 (germline): SGDLS, YYNGEE. V shed 2 bases, J shed 0 bases, and the junction held 1 base outside the gene matches. This CDR3 reads CASSVGTSSGANVLTF. CDR3 coding DNA: TGTGCCAGCAGCGTCGGGACTAGCTCTGGGGCCAACGTCCTGACTTTC.

This rearrangement joins TRBV28 to TRBJ2-3; 7 bases are a match to TRBD2. Germline CDR1 and CDR2: MDHEN and SYDVKM. V shed 3 bases and J 2 bases; nucleotides not matched to a gene: 2. The CDR3 has 14 amino acids. CDR3 coding DNA: TGTGCCAGCAGTTTTGCGGGAGCCACAGATACGCAGTATTTT. It codes for CASSFAGATDTQYF. Together with reference TRBV28 and TRBJ2-3, the CDR3 gives the full variable domain: DVKVTQSSRYLVKRTGEKVFLECVQDMDHENMFWYRQDPGLGLRLIYFSYDVKMKEKGDIPEGYSVSREKKERFSLILESASTNQTSMYLCASSFAGATDTQYFGPGTRLTVL.

The rearrangement joins TRBV19 to TRBJ1-1, with 8 positions matching TRBD1. The ends lost 5 bases at V and 5 bases at J; junction bases unmatched: 7. The germline CDR1 and CDR2 sequences are LNHDA and SQIVND (reference sequence). This CDR3 is 14 amino acids long. DNA for the CDR3: TGTGCCAGTAGTCTCAGGGGGCTAGGGACTGAAGCTTTCTTT. This gives the protein CASSLRGLGTEAFF.

The chain recombines TRBV5-1 with TRBJ2-1; TRBD2 matches at 7 bases. Germline V gene lookup returns CDR1 SGHRS and CDR2 YFSETQ. V lost 3 bases and J lost 7; bases outside the gene matches: 10. The CDR3 extends over 15 amino acids. The CDR3 loop reads CASSSQGGFVNEQFF. DNA for the CDR3: TGCGCCAGCAGCTCTCAGGGAGGGTTCGTTAATGAGCAGTTCTTC.

The table lists this clone with a count of one. The rearrangement links TRBV10-2 to TRBJ1-1; the D gene is possibly TRBD1 (5 bases). This CDR3 region has 15 residues. Germline CDR1 and CDR2: WSHSY and SAAADI. Trimming removed 6 bases at V and 0 bases at J, with 14 bases between. The CDR3 protein is CASRTEGWMNTEAFF. The DNA for the CDR3 is TGCGCCAGCAGGACGGAGGGGTGGATGAACACTGAAGCTTTCTTT.

This rearrangement joins TRBV28 to TRBJ1-1; the match to TRBD1 covers 10 bases. V was pared by 3 bases and J by 5 bases, with 6 bases of the junction left unmatched. The CDR3 runs to 15 residues. Germline V gene data show CDR1 as MDHEN and CDR2 as SYDVKM. The CDR3 protein is CASSFPRTGGTEAFF. The CDR3 bases are TGTGCCAGCAGTTTTCCCCGGACAGGGGGAACTGAAGCTTTCTTT.

V is TRBV6-5 and J is TRBJ2-1; 10 bases agree with TRBD1. Germline V gene data show CDR1 as MNHEY and CDR2 as SVGAGI. The CDR3 totals 15 residues. V was pared by 5 bases and J by 2 bases, with 3 bases of the junction left unmatched. In DNA form, the CDR3 reads TGTGCCAGCAGTCGCGGGACAGGGGCCTACAATGAGCAGTTCTTC. The encoded protein is CASSRGTGAYNEQFF.

The chain joins TRBV5-1 to TRBJ2-1; no clear D. This CDR3 has 18 residues. V dropped 0 bases and J dropped 0 bases, with 16 bases sitting between them. The germline V gene has CDR1 SGHRS and CDR2 YFSETQ. The chain's CDR3 is CASSLGVSAVSSYNEQFF. The CDR3 bases are TGCGCCAGCAGCTTGGGGGTCTCGGCGGTGAGCTCCTACAATGAGCAGTTCTTC. Looking up the rest from reference TRBV5-1 and TRBJ2-1 gives the full variable domain: KAGVTQTPRYLIKTRGQQVTLSCSPISGHRSVSWYQQTPGQGLQFLFEYFSETQRNKGNFPGRFSGRQFSNSRSEMNVSTLELGDSALYLCASSLGVSAVSSYNEQFFGPGTRLTVL.

The genes are TRBV27 and TRBJ2-1; the D is unclear. Germline V CDR1 and CDR2: MNHEY, SMNVEV (reference sequence). V lost 1 base, J lost 5 bases, and 9 bases lay in between. The CDR3 has 14 amino acids. The CDR3 bases are TGTGCCAGCAGTTTATTGGGTCGGGACAATGAGCAGTTCTTC. Residues: CASSLLGRDNEQFF.

This clone was observed once. The genes are TRBV6-5 and TRBJ2-3; D remains ambiguous. Germline CDR1 is MNHEY and CDR2 is SVGAGI. CDR3 size: 15 residues. V lost 0 bases and J 0 bases, leaving 7 bases between the germline ends. In DNA form, the CDR3 reads TGTGCCAGCAGTTACTCGTATCACAGCACAGATACGCAGTATTTT. It is translated as CASSYSYHSTDTQYF.

V gene TRBV5-1 combines with J gene TRBJ2-5, with TRBD1 matching 9 bases. V shed 2 bases, J shed 2 bases, and the junction held 10 bases outside the gene matches. The CDR3 totals 17 residues. CDR1 is SGHRS, CDR2 YFSETQ, per germline. CDR3 sequence reads: CASSFAGTGSSQETQYF. In nucleotides, the CDR3 is TGCGCCAGCAGCTTTGCCGGGACAGGGTCTTCTCAAGAGACCCAGTACTTC.

The chain combines TRBV5-5 with TRBJ2-7, with 8 bases aligning to TRBD2. The CDR3 runs to 13 residues. V shed 5 bases and J 6 bases; nucleotides not matched to a gene: 7. CDR1 is SGHKS, CDR2 YYEKEE, per germline (reference sequence). The CDR3 here is CASSFPGGGEQYF. The CDR3 coding sequence is TGTGCCAGCAGTTTTCCCGGGGGGGGCGAGCAGTACTTC.

Note on this clone: The same CDR3 is also encoded by other DNA sequences in this sample. This sequence joins TRBV27 and TRBJ2-7; 8 bases line up with TRBD2. From germline, CDR1 is MNHEY and CDR2 SMNVEV (reference sequence). CDR3 length: 13 amino acids. V lost 5 bases and J lost 4; bases outside the gene matches: 4. Here the CDR3 reads CASSGLAGYEQYF. CDR3 nucleotide sequence: TGTGCCAGCAGTGGGTTAGCGGGGTACGAGCAGTACTTC.

In its sample, this clone was seen once. The same CDR3 also results from other DNA sequences found in this sample. The J gene is TRBJ2-1, the V gene TRBV5-4; D remains unclear. Trimming took 0 bases from V and 5 from J, leaving 6 bases between them. CDR3 length: 13 amino acids. Germline assignment: CDR1 SGHNT and CDR2 YYREEE (reference sequence). The CDR3 protein is CASSLGSDNEQFF. Written as DNA, the CDR3 is TGTGCCAGCAGCTTGGGTTCAGACAATGAGCAGTTCTTC.

This chain joins TRBV11-3 and TRBJ2-3; no firm D call. The CDR3 is 14 residues long. Germline-derived CDR1 and CDR2 are SGHNT and YENEEA. Trimming pared 6 bases from V and 0 bases from J, leaving 10 bases between. The CDR3 sequence: CASRGPQSTDTQYF. In nucleotides, the CDR3 is TGTGCCAGCAGAGGTCCCCAGAGCACAGATACGCAGTATTTT.

As DNA, the CDR3 is TGTGCCAGCAGCTTGGGGCTAGCGGATACGTACGAGCAGTACTTC. Residues: CASSLGLADTYEQYF. The V gene is TRBV5-4, the J gene TRBJ2-7; 7 nucleotides agree with TRBD2. The trim removed 0 bases at V and 4 bases at J, leaving 7 bases unmatched. This CDR3 region has 15 residues. CDR1 is SGHNT, CDR2 YYREEE, per germline (reference sequence).

This clone came up once. Sequence at one end of the junction differs from germline and may be a read error. The V call is TRBV2, the J call TRBJ2-3, with TRBD2 matching over 10 bases. Germline-derived CDR1 and CDR2 are SNHLY and FYNNEI. The CDR3 loop spans 14 amino acids. The DNA for the CDR3 is TGTGCCGGCAGAGGGGCTAGCGGGGGAAATACGCAGTATTTT. Its translation is CAGRGASGGNTQYF. The entire variable domain, with the rest obtained from reference TRBV2 and TRBJ2-3, is as follows: EPEVTQTPSHQVTQMGQEVILRCVPISNHLYFYWYRQILGQKVEFLVSFYNNEISEKSEIFDDQFSVERPDGSNFTLKIRSTKLEDSAMYFCAGRGASGGNTQYFGPGTRLTVL.

The chain combines TRBV7-9 with TRBJ1-4; 7 bases agree with TRBD1. The germline CDR1 and CDR2 sequences are SEHNR and FQNEAQ (reference sequence). This CDR3 comprises 17 residues. J gave up 0 bases and V 5 bases, and 9 bases lay outside the gene matches. CDR3 in amino acids: CASSVAGTDTTNEKLFF. The DNA for the CDR3 is TGTGCCAGCAGCGTGGCCGGGACAGACACAACTAATGAAAAACTGTTTTTT. The variable domain in full, with the rest retrieved from reference TRBV7-9 and TRBJ1-4, is DTGVSQNPRHKITKRGQNVTFRCDPISEHNRLYWYRQTLGQGPEFLTYFQNEAQLEKSRLLSDRFSAERPKGSFSTLEIQRTEQGDSAMYLCASSVAGTDTTNEKLFFGSGTQLSVL.

The J gene is TRBJ2-7, the V gene TRBV5-6; TRBD1 or TRBD2 may be the D gene (5 bases each). Trimming pared 4 bases from V and 4 bases from J, leaving 15 bases between. The germline CDR1 and CDR2 sequences are SGHDT and YYEEEE. This CDR3 region has 14 residues. The CDR3 sequence: CASSPGGTVYEQYF. The CDR3 bases are TGTGCCAGCAGCCCTGGGGGAACCGTGTACGAGCAGTACTTC.

The genes are TRBV29-1 and TRBJ2-3; TRBD2 aligns across 7 bases. The CDR3 totals 14 residues. CDR1 and CDR2 from the germline V gene are SQVTM and ANQGSEA. Germline trimming cut 4 bases from V and 3 bases from J; bases unmatched to any gene: 7. The CDR3: CSVGGGFGTDTQYF. The CDR3, as DNA: TGCAGCGTTGGGGGAGGGTTTGGGACAGATACGCAGTATTTT.